This TCR beta chain was profiled in a study of OX40 agonist ivuxolimab in advanced cancers. Notes on this clone: Its cognate antigen is unknown.

Trimming removed 3 bases at V and 0 bases at J, with 4 bases between. Germline V gives CDR1 LNHDA, CDR2 SQIVND (reference sequence). The CDR3 length is 13 residues. Notes on the study in general: In the 0.1-3.0 mg/kg groups, partial responders showed among the lowest expansion.

Only in-frame clones appear in the TCRdb table, and some are missing; sequencing was by immunoSEQ multiplex PCR. The top ten clones hold under 2% of a sample with 35,000 or so clones, 70% to 85% of them seen once. This chain uses TRBV19 with TRBJ2-3, with unresolved D. The origin of this receptor is an adult with an advanced solid tumor such as melanoma, head and neck, liver or kidney cancer. The starting material was CD4+ or CD8+ T cells sorted from blood, obtained in a trial of the OX40 agonist ivuxolimab. The CDR3 loop is CASSMESTDTQYF. The CDR3, as DNA: TGTGCCAGTAGTATGGAGAGCACAGATACGCAGTATTTT.